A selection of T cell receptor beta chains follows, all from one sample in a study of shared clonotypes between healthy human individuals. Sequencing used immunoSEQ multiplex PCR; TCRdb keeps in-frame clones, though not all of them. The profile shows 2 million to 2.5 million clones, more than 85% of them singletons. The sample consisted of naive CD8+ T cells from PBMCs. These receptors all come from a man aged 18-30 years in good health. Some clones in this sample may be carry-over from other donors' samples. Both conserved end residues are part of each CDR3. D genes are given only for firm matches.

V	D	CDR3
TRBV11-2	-	CASSSAPREQYF
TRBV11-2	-	CASSLGFERYNEQFF
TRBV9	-	CASSVKVDSYEQYF
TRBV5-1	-	CASSLGLQIGPSNYGYTF
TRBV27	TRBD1	CASSPRDSFGEQYF
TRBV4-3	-	CASSQGAQLGEQFF
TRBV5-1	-	CASSFGGRTYEQYF
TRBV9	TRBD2	CASSGTSGISGELFF
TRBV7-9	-	CASRKAGQDYEQYF
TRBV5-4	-	CASSAPGGPQHF
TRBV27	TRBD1	CASSTGGPEQYF
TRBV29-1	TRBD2	CSVGLAGVGNEQFF
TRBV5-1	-	CASSSSSELGKNIQYF
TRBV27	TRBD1	CATLTGNGYTF
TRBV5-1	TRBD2	CASSPGRTSDHTGELFF
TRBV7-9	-	CAIVVWEGSYEQYF
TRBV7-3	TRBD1	CASSWSPGQGIDGYTF
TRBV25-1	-	CASSEDGSNQPQHF
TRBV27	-	CASSLSKGILAYEQYF
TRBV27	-	CASSLSAGQLINEQFF
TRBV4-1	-	CASSVRAGAANVLTF
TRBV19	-	CASSIGSQGIYGYTF
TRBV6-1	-	CASRTDREGTDTQYF
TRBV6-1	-	CASRGRGETQYF
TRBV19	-	CASRFEVSGANVLTF
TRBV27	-	CASSSHDRFTGELFF
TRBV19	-	CASMTGVTEAFF
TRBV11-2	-	CASRPRDSTDTQYF
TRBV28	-	CASSPPTPADSQETQYF
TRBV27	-	CASRDGLLETQYF
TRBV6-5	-	CASRWGEKLFF